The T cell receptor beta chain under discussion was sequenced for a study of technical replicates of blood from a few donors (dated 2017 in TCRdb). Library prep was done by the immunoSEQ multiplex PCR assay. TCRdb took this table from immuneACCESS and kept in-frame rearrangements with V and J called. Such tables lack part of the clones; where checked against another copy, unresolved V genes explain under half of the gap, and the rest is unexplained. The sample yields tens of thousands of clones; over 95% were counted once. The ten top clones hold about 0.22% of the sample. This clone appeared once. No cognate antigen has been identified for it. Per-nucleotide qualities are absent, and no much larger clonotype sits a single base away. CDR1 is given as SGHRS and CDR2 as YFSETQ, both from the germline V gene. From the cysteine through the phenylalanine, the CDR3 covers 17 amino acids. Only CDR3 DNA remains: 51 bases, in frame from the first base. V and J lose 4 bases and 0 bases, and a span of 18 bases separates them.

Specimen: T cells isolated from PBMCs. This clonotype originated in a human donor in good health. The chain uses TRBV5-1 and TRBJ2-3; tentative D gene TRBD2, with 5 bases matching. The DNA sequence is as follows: TGCGCCAGCAGCCTCTCCGGGATTGAGTCTAGCACAGATACGCAGTATTTT. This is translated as CASSLSGIESSTDTQYF.